The 14 T cell receptor beta chains presented below share a single source sample, sequenced in a study of shared clonotypes between healthy human individuals. Profiled with immunoSEQ multiplex PCR; TCRdb holds only in-frame clones, not every one. The repertoire holds 550,000 to 700,000 clones, roughly 72% seen once, with around 1.7% in the top ten. What was sequenced was memory CD4+ T cells sorted from blood. As to subset: CD45RA-negative fraction. These receptors were taken from a woman in her twenties or thirties in good health.

This clone was observed a single time. The chain has TRBV10-3 and TRBJ1-2; 9 nucleotides match TRBD1. Germline trimming cut 2 bases from V and 2 bases from J; bases unmatched to any gene: 3. Germline CDR1 and CDR2: ENHRY and SYGVKD. The CDR3 extends over 15 amino acids. CDR3 residues: CAISEVQGANYGYTF. The CDR3 DNA reads TGTGCCATCAGTGAGGTACAGGGGGCGAACTATGGCTACACCTTC.

J is TRBJ2-2 and V is TRBV25-1; D perhaps matches TRBD1 (6 bases). Germline values: CDR1 MGHDK, CDR2 SYGVNS. The V gene lost 2 bases and the J gene lost 6 bases, with 13 bases spanning the gap. The CDR3 sequence is 15 residues long. The CDR3 sequence: CASSETVTGAGELFF. CDR3 DNA: TGTGCCAGCAGTGAAACGGTGACAGGAGCCGGGGAGCTGTTTTTT.

Turning to this clone: This same CDR3 is encoded by further DNA sequences in the sample. The chain recombines TRBV18 with TRBJ2-7; no clear D. The V gene lost 2 bases and the J gene lost 2 bases, with 7 bases spanning the gap. The CDR3 length is 13 residues. Germline V gene data show CDR1 as KGHSH and CDR2 as LQKENI. In nucleotides, the CDR3 is TGTGCCAGCTCACCAGGCACCACCTACGAGCAGTACTTC. This codes for CASSPGTTYEQYF.

The chain recombines TRBV5-4 with TRBJ2-6; D is uncertain. Germline-derived CDR1 and CDR2 are SGHNT and YYREEE (reference sequence). The CDR3 runs 13 residues. V gave up 5 bases and J gave up 3 bases, with 6 bases separating them. In DNA form, the CDR3 reads TGTGCCAGCAGGGAAAGTGGGGCCAACGTCCTGACTTTC. This gives the protein CASRESGANVLTF.

The chain employs TRBV4-2 and TRBJ2-5; TRBD2 matches 7 bases. The CDR3 has 14 residues. V trimming: 1 base; J trimming: 5 bases; junction bases outside the gene matches: 4. Germline V gene sequence: CDR1 LGHNA, CDR2 YNFKEQ. CDR3 region: CASSQAGTTETQYF. CDR3 DNA: TGTGCCAGCAGCCAAGCTGGGACTACCGAGACCCAGTACTTC.

The chain combines TRBV7-2 with TRBJ2-1, with 7 bases lining up with TRBD2. V dropped 6 bases and J dropped 10; count of bases not matched to a gene: 9. The CDR3 loop spans 13 amino acids. The germline V gene encodes CDR1 SGHTA and CDR2 FQGNSA. The CDR3: CASRRLAAVEQFF. DNA for the CDR3: TGTGCCAGCAGACGACTAGCAGCGGTGGAGCAGTTCTTC.

The chain employs TRBV11-2 and TRBJ2-3, with D perhaps matching TRBD1 or TRBD2 (6 bases each). CDR1 is SGHAT, CDR2 FQNNGV, per germline. The CDR3 covers 16 residues. Between the trimmed V and J ends, which lost 5 bases and 2 bases, there was a span of 17 bases. The CDR3 here is CASSGGSDRATDTQYF. The CDR3, as DNA: TGTGCCAGCAGCGGGGGGTCGGACAGAGCCACAGATACGCAGTATTTT.

V is TRBV11-2 and J is TRBJ1-3; D might be TRBD1 (6 bases). The CDR3 sequence is 15 residues long. Germline CDR1 reads SGHAT; CDR2 reads FQNNGV. V was trimmed by 3 bases and J by 2 bases, leaving 11 bases between them. The CDR3 coding sequence is TGTGCCAGCAGCTTGACTGGGGGCCCTGGAAACACCATATATTTT. Translating it yields CASSLTGGPGNTIYF.

J is TRBJ2-3 and V is TRBV11-2; TRBD2 agrees at 8 bases. Germline CDR1 and CDR2: SGHAT and FQNNGV. The ends lost 5 bases at V and 1 base at J; junction bases unmatched: 11. The length of the CDR3 is 17 residues. CDR3 DNA sequence: TGTGCCAGCAGCGCGTCCCAAGTAGCGGGGCGCACAGATACGCAGTATTTT. This encodes CASSASQVAGRTDTQYF.

This clone has ten or more counts. This chain links TRBV2 with TRBJ1-1; D ambiguous. CDR1 is SNHLY, CDR2 FYNNEI, per germline. The germline V and J ends were trimmed by 5 bases and 4 bases, with 11 bases remaining between them. The CDR3 consists of 13 residues. The CDR3 protein is CASSSDGPTEAFF. The CDR3 bases are TGTGCCAGCAGTTCAGACGGACCCACTGAAGCTTTCTTT.

CDR3 nucleotides: TGTGCCACAAAGAGCGGGAGGAACACCGGGGAGCTGTTTTTT. Amino acids: CATKSGRNTGELFF. This chain joins TRBV19 and TRBJ2-2, with TRBD2 identical over 8 bases. CDR1 is LNHDA, CDR2 SQIVND, per germline (reference sequence). The CDR3 is 14 amino acids. V trimming: 10 bases; J trimming: 1 base; junction bases outside the gene matches: 5.

The chain has TRBV7-2 and TRBJ1-4; 7 nucleotides agree with TRBD1. Germline CDR1 reads SGHTA; CDR2 reads FQGNSA. The CDR3 runs 17 residues. The V and J ends lost 5 bases and 7 bases, in that order; junction bases with no gene match: 16. This CDR3 reads CASSKERGRQGREKLFF. CDR3 coding DNA: TGTGCCAGCAGCAAGGAAAGGGGAAGACAGGGTCGTGAAAAACTGTTTTTT.

The CDR3 DNA sequence: TGTGCCACCAGCAGCGCACGTAGGGGAGAGACCCAGTACTTC. Its translation is CATSSARRGETQYF. The chain has TRBV15 and TRBJ2-5; TRBD1 might be the D (5 bases). The CDR3 is made up of 14 amino acids. The ends were cut back, 3 bases at V and 4 bases at J, with 12 bases in the middle. Germline V CDR1 and CDR2: LNHNV, YYDKDF (reference sequence).

The V call is TRBV29-1, the J call TRBJ2-3, with TRBD2 matching over 9 bases. V shed 4 bases, J shed 5 bases, and the junction held 10 bases outside the gene matches. CDR3 length: 15 amino acids. Per germline, CDR1 SQVTM and CDR2 ANQGSEA. In nucleotides, the CDR3 is TGCAGCGTTGGGGCGGGGGGGCTGATTGGAGATACGCAGTATTTT. Encoded protein: CSVGAGGLIGDTQYF.